The entry that follows covers one T cell receptor beta chain sequence. The data belong to a study of human CD8 memory T cell subsets. The CDR3 sequence is 18 residues long. Germline assignment: CDR1 SNHLY and CDR2 FYNNEI. UMI-labeled 5' RACE was used, and it produced the TCR beta libraries. Each CDR3 protein gets one entry in TCRdb, which reprocessed the 5' RACE reads and gives no DNA. The listing records more than 10,000 distinct CDR3 sequences. The rearrangement links TRBV2 to TRBJ2-3; the D call from TCRdb, TRBD2, cannot be confirmed without DNA. The sequencing input was CD8+ stem-like memory T cells (TSCM and TCM) sorted from PBMCs. Subset reported: stem-like memory CD8 T cells (TSTEM), CCR7+ PD-1- TIGIT-. The receptor comes from a human donor in good health. The CDR3 sequence is CAIPRRGAKLLSTDTQYF.